This T cell receptor (beta chain) was identified during a study of T cell responses to AZD1222 COVID-19 vaccine. Notes on the study in general: Spike-specific TCR breadth and depth grew following two AZD1222 doses. A mostly white British donor set with more females was recruited, and clonal diversity was possibly underestimated. The reported proportion of spike-specific TCRs targeting unmutated variant regions was nearly half. The study identified only five or six AZD1222 recipients as seropositive at baseline.

V was pared by 2 bases and J by 5 bases, with 9 bases between. There are 13 residues in the CDR3. Measured with immunoSEQ multiplex PCR; TCRdb has only the in-frame clones, and not every one. The data contain more than 95,000 clones, more than 85% of them singletons. Concerning this clone itself: As yet, its antigen is unknown.

The material sequenced was peripheral blood, taken on day 0 of MenACWY control vaccination. This sequence was found in an adult in good health. The chain uses TRBV12-3 or TRBV12-4 and TRBJ2-5; D tentatively fits TRBD1 or TRBD2 (5 bases each). The chain's CDR3 is CASSLSWGETQYF. As DNA, the CDR3 is TGTGCCAGCAGTTTATCTTGGGGGGAGACCCAGTACTTC.